The 25 T cell receptor beta chains below come from one sample, sequenced in a study of T-cell reconstitution after alpha-beta-depleted transplantation in children. For TCRbeta, the library was prepared with unique molecular identifiers. TCRdb itself ran the PCR reads through MiXCR, one entry per CDR3 protein. This sample yields 330,000 or so distinct CDR3 sequences, of which 10% are seen a single time; around 2.5% belongs to the top ten. This specimen was PBMCs from the stem cell graft donor, taken from the stem cell graft. The receptor source for this set is a human donor who donated a stem cell graft to a child with acute lymphoblastic leukemia.

In this sample, this clonotype turned up a few times. The chain carries TRBV27 and TRBJ2-7, with TRBD1 matching over 8 bases. This CDR3 region has 14 residues. Trimming cost V 3 bases and J 5 bases; bases outside gene matches: 6. Germline V gene data show CDR1 as MNHEY and CDR2 as SMNVEV (reference sequence). The CDR3 nucleotides are TGTGCCAGCAGTTTCCAGGACAGGGTTCACGAGCAGTACTTC. Its protein is CASSFQDRVHEQYF.

This clonotype was seen many times. V and J are TRBV24-1 and TRBJ2-1, with TRBD1 identical over 8 bases. J gave up 3 bases and V 3 bases, and 6 bases lay outside the gene matches. Germline CDR1 is KGHDR and CDR2 is SFDVKD. This CDR3 spans 16 amino acids. CDR3 region: CATSDGGTGDYNEQFF. The CDR3 nucleotides read TGTGCCACCAGTGATGGAGGGACAGGAGACTACAATGAGCAGTTCTTC.

This clonotype was found a few times. The gene calls are TRBV12-5 and TRBJ2-1, with 8 bases aligning to TRBD2. This CDR3 contains 16 residues. The V gene end was trimmed by 1 base and the J gene end by 6 bases; junction bases not matched to a gene: 8. Looked up from germline, CDR1 is LGHNT and CDR2 is FRNRAP. The CDR3 protein is CASGLAAGTRSNEQFF. As DNA, the CDR3 is TGTGCTAGTGGTTTGGCCGCCGGGACTAGGAGCAATGAGCAGTTCTTC.

A few counts support this clonotype. V gene TRBV6-1 combines with J gene TRBJ1-2; D remains ambiguous. There are 14 residues in the CDR3. Germline CDR1 reads MNHNS; CDR2 reads SASEGT. The germline V and J ends were trimmed by 0 bases and 3 bases, with 8 bases remaining between them. CDR3 DNA sequence: TGTGCCAGCAGTGAAGCGGACGGATACTATGGCTACACCTTC. Translating gives CASSEADGYYGYTF.

In its sample, this clonotype was seen many times. The V and J genes are TRBV20-1 and TRBJ2-2; D perhaps matches TRBD1 (5 bases). CDR3 length: 14 residues. From germline, CDR1 is DFQATT and CDR2 SNEGSKA (reference sequence). V was trimmed by 2 bases and J by 3 bases, leaving 10 bases between them. DNA for the CDR3: TGCAGTGCTAGACCATCACAGGACACCGGGGAGCTGTTTTTT. It yields the protein CSARPSQDTGELFF.

In DNA form, the CDR3 reads TGTGCCAGCAGTTTAGCCTGGCGGGACCACAATGAGCAGTTCTTC. Residues: CASSLAWRDHNEQFF. The chain employs TRBV12-3 or TRBV12-4 and TRBJ2-1, with D tentatively TRBD2 (6 bases). The CDR3 is 15 amino acids. The V and J ends lost 0 bases and 5 bases respectively, with 11 bases between them.

This chain uses TRBV7-3 with TRBJ2-2; 12 bases line up with TRBD2. Unmatched junction bases numbered 2, after V lost 4 bases and J lost 5 bases. Per the germline V gene, CDR1 is SGHTA and CDR2 is FQGTGA. CDR3 length equals 15 residues. In DNA form, the CDR3 reads TGTGCCAGCAGCTATACTAGCGGGAGGACCGGGGAGCTGTTTTTT. Translation: CASSYTSGRTGELFF. Complete variable domain (other parts from reference TRBV7-3 and TRBJ2-2): GAGVSQTPSNKVTEKGKYVELRCDPISGHTALYWYRQSLGQGPEFLIYFQGTGAADDSGLPNDRFFAVRPEGSVSTLKIQRTERGDSAVYLCASSYTSGRTGELFFGEGSRLTVL.

This clonotype showed up just a few times. A much larger clone lies a single base off, so this may be a read error. The chain links TRBV27 to TRBJ2-7; D uncertain. Trimming removed 4 bases from V and 5 bases from J, with 3 bases in between. The CDR3 is made up of 10 amino acids. Germline loops: CDR1 MNHEY, CDR2 SMNVEV (reference sequence). CDR3 sequence reads: CASSSNEQYF. The DNA for the CDR3 is TGTGCCAGCAGTTCCAACGAGCAGTACTTC.

This chain joins TRBV11-1 and TRBJ1-5, with TRBD1 matching over 12 bases. CDR3 length equals 21 residues. J was trimmed by 0 bases and V by 5 bases; bases with no gene match: 17. Germline V gives CDR1 SGHAT, CDR2 FQDESV (reference sequence). The DNA for the CDR3 is TGTGCCAGCAGCCTAACACCCTCCGGGACAGGGGGCGATTATAGCAATCAGCCCCAGCATTTT. This translates into CASSLTPSGTGGDYSNQPQHF.

The chain recombines TRBV4-2 with TRBJ2-1; 10 nucleotides line up with TRBD2. The J segment lost 7 bases and the V segment lost 4 bases, leaving 22 bases of the junction unmatched. Germline CDR1 and CDR2: LGHNA and YNFKEQ. This CDR3 spans 20 amino acids. This chain's CDR3 is CASSPRGLAGDHTIWNEQFF. DNA of the CDR3: TGTGCCAGCAGCCCCCGTGGGCTAGCGGGAGACCACACTATATGGAATGAGCAGTTCTTC.

This clonotype was recorded many times. The genes are TRBV5-1 and TRBJ2-2; D is undetermined. Germline V gene lookup returns CDR1 SGHRS and CDR2 YFSETQ. CDR3 size: 12 residues. V dropped 0 bases and J dropped 6 bases, with 3 bases sitting between them. The CDR3 region is CASSLEAGELFF. The CDR3 coding sequence is TGCGCCAGCAGCTTGGAGGCCGGGGAGCTGTTTTTT.

This clonotype has at least ten counts. One base away lies a much larger clone, so this may be a sequencing read error. The CDR3 is CASSETYEQYF. DNA of the CDR3: TGTGCCAGCAGCGAAACCTACGAGCAGTACTTC. J is TRBJ2-7 and V is TRBV7-9; the D is unclear. CDR3 length: 11 residues. CDR1 and CDR2 from the germline V gene are SEHNR and FQNEAQ (reference sequence). The ends were cut back, 5 bases at V and 2 bases at J, with 4 bases in the middle.

This clonotype has more than one count but fewer than ten. The V and J genes are TRBV7-9 and TRBJ2-7, with 9 nucleotides matching TRBD1. Germline lookup yields CDR1 SEHNR and CDR2 FQNEAQ (reference sequence). The CDR3 extends over 15 amino acids. V lost 5 bases, J lost 6 bases, and 11 bases stayed unmatched. CDR3 protein: CASSTNRDRASEQYF. Here the CDR3 DNA reads TGTGCCAGCAGCACAAACCGGGACAGGGCCTCCGAGCAGTACTTC. Looking up the rest from reference TRBV7-9 and TRBJ2-7 gives the full variable domain: DTGVSQNPRHKITKRGQNVTFRCDPISEHNRLYWYRQTLGQGPEFLTYFQNEAQLEKSRLLSDRFSAERPKGSFSTLEIQRTEQGDSAMYLCASSTNRDRASEQYFGPGTRLTVT.

The table lists this clonotype with a few counts. V gene TRBV7-2 combines with J gene TRBJ2-7; 12 nucleotides match TRBD2. CDR1 and CDR2 (germline): SGHTA, FQGNSA. The CDR3 covers 15 residues. The V and J ends lost 3 bases and 6 bases, in that order; junction bases with no gene match: 6. In nucleotides, the CDR3 is TGTGCCAGCAGCTTTCGGACTAGCGGGAATCTCGAGCAGTACTTC. Translation: CASSFRTSGNLEQYF.

This clonotype was found many times. V gene TRBV28 combines with J gene TRBJ2-7; 7 nucleotides align to TRBD1. The junction had 9 bases not matched to a gene; V was cut back by 6 bases and J by 1 base. This CDR3 comprises 15 residues. Germline CDR1 is MDHEN and CDR2 is SYDVKM. CDR3 loop: CASSLRGQRSYEQYF. The CDR3 nucleotides read TGTGCCAGCAGCTTGAGGGGGCAACGTTCCTACGAGCAGTACTTC.

This clonotype has just a few counts. V and J are TRBV7-9 and TRBJ1-1, with D possibly TRBD1 on 6 matching bases. There are 15 residues in the CDR3. Germline V gene lookup returns CDR1 SEHNR and CDR2 FQNEAQ (reference sequence). The V and J ends lost 0 bases and 0 bases respectively, with 8 bases between them. The CDR3 here is CASSLAQGMNTEAFF. The CDR3, as DNA: TGTGCCAGCAGCTTAGCGCAGGGGATGAACACTGAAGCTTTCTTT.

Ten or more counts support this clonotype. The chain employs TRBV20-1 and TRBJ2-7, with a tentative D call TRBD2 (6 bases). CDR1 is DFQATT and CDR2 is SNEGSKA in the germline V gene (reference sequence). The ends were cut back, 6 bases at V and 0 bases at J, with 12 bases in the middle. The CDR3 has 13 amino acids. As DNA, the CDR3 is TGCAGTGCCCGGAGGGCGGCCTCCTACGAGCAGTACTTC. This translates into CSARRAASYEQYF.

This clonotype came up a few times. V gene TRBV27 combines with J gene TRBJ2-1; TRBD2 might be the D (5 bases). Trimming took 10 bases from V and 0 from J, leaving 19 bases between them. Looked up from germline, CDR1 is MNHEY and CDR2 is SMNVEV (reference sequence). The CDR3 sequence is 16 residues long. CDR3 sequence reads: CATLLKRGSSYNEQFF. CDR3 sequence (DNA): TGTGCCACCCTCCTTAAACGGGGTAGCTCCTACAATGAGCAGTTCTTC.

The V call is TRBV5-1, the J call TRBJ2-7; D may be TRBD1 or TRBD2 (7 bases each). The CDR3 loop spans 15 amino acids. The V end lost 4 bases, the J end lost 7 bases, and 21 bases lay between the germline ends. Germline lookup yields CDR1 SGHRS and CDR2 YFSETQ. The CDR3 loop is CASSAEQGRGSEQYF. The CDR3 nucleotides are TGCGCCAGCAGCGCCGAACAGGGGCGGGGGTCGGAGCAGTACTTC.

The table lists this clonotype with a count of one. The genes are TRBV4-3 and TRBJ2-3; D not certain. CDR3 length: 12 residues. With 3 bases removed from V and 5 bases from J, the gap between germline ends came to 6 bases. Germline values: CDR1 LGHNA, CDR2 YSLEER. CDR3 region: CASSHRRDTQYF. DNA for the CDR3: TGCGCCAGCAGCCATCGCCGAGATACGCAGTATTTT.

This clonotype was seen ten or more times. The chain links TRBV19 to TRBJ2-7; tentative D call: TRBD1 (5 bases). The CDR3 is 14 amino acids. CDR1 is LNHDA and CDR2 is SQIVND in the germline V gene (reference sequence). V lost 4 bases to trimming and J lost 4 bases, with 14 bases between them. CDR3 DNA sequence: TGTGCCAGTAGTAGCACCGGACAATCGTACGAGCAGTACTTC. It translates to CASSSTGQSYEQYF.

The chain is built from TRBV12-3 or TRBV12-4 and TRBJ2-5; D gene unclear. V shed 6 bases and J shed 1 base, with 9 bases lying between them. This CDR3 region has 13 residues. CDR3 in amino acids: CASRDGFQETQYF. DNA for the CDR3: TGTGCCAGCAGGGACGGTTTCCAAGAGACCCAGTACTTC.

This sequence joins TRBV28 and TRBJ2-7; D is perhaps TRBD1 or TRBD2 (5 bases each). Between the trimmed V and J ends, which lost 4 bases and 6 bases, there was a span of 10 bases. There are 12 residues in the CDR3. Germline V lookup: CDR1 MDHEN, CDR2 SYDVKM. Here the CDR3 reads CASSYSGTEQYF. In nucleotides, the CDR3 is TGTGCCAGCAGTTACTCAGGGACCGAGCAGTACTTC.

This clonotype has more than one count but fewer than ten. The chain employs TRBV2 and TRBJ2-7; the D gene is possibly TRBD1 (6 bases). CDR1 and CDR2 (germline): SNHLY, FYNNEI. Trimming shortened V by 10 bases and J by 3 bases, and 10 bases separated the two germline ends. The CDR3 runs to 11 residues. As DNA, the CDR3 is TGTGCCACACAACAGGGCTACGAGCAGTACTTC. Translation gives CATQQGYEQYF.

This clonotype appeared a few times. The chain uses TRBV3-1 and TRBJ2-1, with 9 bases aligning to TRBD2. V was clipped by 1 base and J by 4 bases; unmatched bases: 8. CDR1 and CDR2 (germline): LGHDT, YNNKEL (reference sequence). The CDR3 is made up of 17 amino acids. The CDR3 here is CASSQGSAGGPYNEQFF. CDR3 DNA: TGTGCCAGCAGCCAAGGATCGGCGGGAGGGCCTTACAATGAGCAGTTCTTC.